These T cell receptor beta chains were read from a single sample in a study of T cells in Graves' hyperthyroidism and ophthalmopathy. TCRdb itself ran the multiplex PCR reads through MiXCR, one entry per CDR3 protein. The sample has fewer than 500,000 distinct CDR3 sequences; roughly 14% are singletons. The source material was blood. The origin of the receptors is a young man with Graves' ophthalmopathy. Both conserved end residues are part of each CDR3. A D gene is named only where the DNA matches it firmly. Size values are once, few and many counts, or a class for expanded clones, and some rows have none.

clone_size	v_call	j_call	d_call	cdr3_nt	cdr3_aa
NA	TRBV3-1	TRBJ1-5	NA	TGTGCCAGCAGCCAGGACTCAGGGGGCAATCAGCCCCAGCATTTT	CASSQDSGGNQPQHF
many	TRBV5-6	TRBJ2-1	NA	TGTGCCAGCAGCTTTCTGGACAGCTACAATGAGCAGTTCTTC	CASSFLDSYNEQFF
NA	TRBV18	TRBJ2-7	NA	TGTGCCAGCTCACCAGCAGGGGACGCCGAGCAGTACTTC	CASSPAGDAEQYF
many	TRBV5-1	TRBJ2-7	NA	TGCGCCAGCAGCTTGCGCGGCGACGAGCAGTACTTC	CASSLRGDEQYF
NA	TRBV10-3	TRBJ2-5	NA	TGTGCCATCAGCCGAGACAGGACCCTGACGGAGACCCAGTACTTC	CAISRDRTLTETQYF
many	TRBV5-1	TRBJ2-7	NA	TGCGCCAGCAGCCCGGGGTTTTATTACGAGCAGTACTTC	CASSPGFYYEQYF
few	TRBV4-1	TRBJ2-3	TRBD2	TGCGCCAGCAGCCAAGATCTTACGGGACTAGCGGGGGGCAATACGCAGTATTTT	CASSQDLTGLAGGNTQYF
few	TRBV20-1	TRBJ1-4	NA	TGCAGTGCTAGAGGTCTGGACTCAAGATGGGATGAAAAACTGTTTTTT	CSARGLDSRWDEKLFF
NA	TRBV7-9	TRBJ2-7	NA	TGTGCCAGCAGCTTAGGGGGGTGGCACGAGCAGTACTTC	CASSLGGWHEQYF
NA	TRBV6-4	TRBJ2-1	NA	TGTGCCAGCAGTGTAGTGGTAACAGGGAACAATGAGCAGTTCTTC	CASSVVVTGNNEQFF
NA	TRBV6-1	TRBJ2-7	TRBD1	TGTGCCAGCAGTGAGTCAGGGGGCCGGGACTACGAGCAGTACTTC	CASSESGGRDYEQYF
many	TRBV7-8	TRBJ2-3	TRBD1	TGTGCCAGCAGCTATAGGGGACAGGGTCACACAGATACGCAGTATTTT	CASSYRGQGHTDTQYF
NA	TRBV19	TRBJ2-2	NA	TGTGCCAGTAGTAAGCAGACCGGGGAGCTGTTTTTT	CASSKQTGELFF
few	TRBV10-1	TRBJ2-5	NA	TGCGCCAGCAACCGGGACGGCCAAGAGACCCAGTACTTC	CASNRDGQETQYF